This T cell receptor (beta chain) was documented in a study of OX40 agonist ivuxolimab in advanced cancers. In the study overall: Ivuxolimab is a fully human IgG2 antibody that activates OX40 (CD134).

Trimming took off 2 bases at V and 3 bases at J, with 7 bases between the two ends. In germline, CDR1 is SGHTA, CDR2 FQGTGA. This CDR3 comprises 13 residues. Repertoires were generated with immunoSEQ multiplex PCR, while TCRdb's copy carries only in-frame clones and drops some. This table holds around 65,000 clones, around 89% found once. Study-wide results and limits: Compared with others, partial responders at 0.1-3.0 mg/kg displayed clonal expansion among the lowest.

Comment on this clone: Its antigen is not identified.

The sequencing here drew on CD4+ or CD8+ T cells sorted from blood, taken in a trial of the OX40 agonist ivuxolimab. The V and J genes are TRBV7-3 and TRBJ1-2; D unresolved. The origin of this receptor is an adult with an advanced solid tumor such as melanoma, head and neck, liver or kidney cancer. The CDR3 protein is CASSLGEDYGYTF. In DNA, the CDR3 is TGTGCCAGCAGCTTAGGGGAGGACTATGGCTACACCTTC. Together with reference TRBV7-3 and TRBJ1-2, the CDR3 gives the full variable domain: GAGVSQTPSNKVTEKGKYVELRCDPISGHTALYWYRQSLGQGPEFLIYFQGTGAADDSGLPNDRFFAVRPEGSVSTLKIQRTERGDSAVYLCASSLGEDYGYTFGSGTRLTVV.